Below are 31 T cell receptor beta chains sequenced from a single sample in a study of spatial heterogeneity in lung cancer. Time point: sample taken at primary tumor resection. Their specific antigens are unknown. Study conclusions and caveats: Tracking of tumor mutation counts was seen in expanded intratumoral alpha and beta TCR counts.

TCRdb fed the 5' RACE reads into MiXCR, producing one record per CDR3 protein. Of roughly 16,000 distinct CDR3 sequences in the sample, around 7.1% were seen once. Source: lung tumor tissue, taken at surgery. These receptors were taken from a female donor with early-stage non-small cell lung cancer.

This clonotype has a count of ten or more. The junction does not match germline at one end; this may be a read error. The library was designed around alpha chains, so this beta chain is a stray read whose abundance carries little weight. The chain links TRBV6-1 to TRBJ1-5, with 9 bases aligning to TRBD1. The germline V gene has CDR1 MNHNS and CDR2 SASEGT. The CDR3 loop spans 11 amino acids. The CDR3 DNA reads TGTGCCAGCAGTGGGGGGGGACAGGGCTACTTT. This translates into CASSGGGQGYF.

This clonotype was detected ten times or more. For a library built for alpha chains, this beta chain is a stray read; little rests on its size. The chain combines TRBV4-2 with TRBJ1-1; TRBD1 matches 7 bases. The CDR3 extends over 17 amino acids. CDR1 is LGHNA, CDR2 YNFKEQ, per germline. With V trimmed by 0 bases and J by 1 base, 8 bases remained unmatched. The CDR3 region is CASSQERGRKENTEAFF. The CDR3 DNA is TGTGCCAGCAGCCAAGAAAGGGGGCGCAAAGAGAACACTGAAGCTTTCTTT.

This clonotype was counted at least ten times. This beta chain is an off-target read within a library intended for alpha chains, so its frequency means little. This chain joins TRBV6-5 and TRBJ1-1, with 7 bases that match TRBD1. The V gene's germline CDR1 is MNHEY and CDR2 SVGAGI. V shed 4 bases and J 11 bases; nucleotides not matched to a gene: 13. CDR3 length: 14 amino acids. This CDR3 is CASSSGTVGRLAFF. The CDR3 nucleotides are TGTGCCAGCAGTTCCGGGACAGTGGGCCGGTTGGCTTTCTTT.

Ten or more counts support this clonotype. The library was built for alpha chains, so this beta chain is an off-target read and its size means little. V gene TRBV12-3 or TRBV12-4 combines with J gene TRBJ1-5, with a tentative D call TRBD1 (5 bases). The CDR3 is 13 residues long. The V gene lost 6 bases and the J gene lost 9 bases, with 15 bases spanning the gap. CDR3 DNA sequence: TGTGCCAGCAGCCGACAGAGTGGCGGGCCCCAGCATTTT. This translates into CASSRQSGGPQHF.

This clonotype is deemed medium-sized. Little can be read into the size of this beta chain, an off-target read in a library designed for alpha chains. The chain carries TRBV6-2 or TRBV6-3 and TRBJ1-2; weak D call: TRBD1 (5 bases). The V gene lost 6 bases and the J gene lost 4 bases, with 12 bases spanning the gap. This CDR3 spans 13 amino acids. Germline assignment: CDR1 MNHEY and CDR2 SVGEGT. The DNA of the CDR3 is TGTGCCAGCAGGACGACAGCCCGCTATGGCTACACCTTC. The encoded protein is CASRTTARYGYTF.

This clonotype rates as medium-sized. This beta chain is an unintended read in a library built for alpha chains; its size means little. This chain uses TRBV11-1 with TRBJ1-3; D is perhaps TRBD1 (6 bases). This CDR3 contains 16 residues. Per germline, CDR1 SGHAT and CDR2 FQDESV (reference sequence). The ends were cut back, 3 bases at V and 0 bases at J, with 12 bases in the middle. DNA of the CDR3: TGTGCCAGCAGCTTCAGGACAGCCGGCTCTGGAAACACCATATATTTT. Residues: CASSFRTAGSGNTIYF.

Notes on this clonotype: This beta chain is an off-target read within a library intended for alpha chains, so its frequency means little. Here the CDR3 DNA reads TGTGCCACCAGTGTAGTAGCCGACCGGAGGGGATACGAGCAGTACTTC. Protein: CATSVVADRRGYEQYF. V gene TRBV24-1 combines with J gene TRBJ2-7; D might be TRBD2 (6 bases). CDR3 length equals 16 residues. V lost 5 bases and J lost 4, with 20 bases in between. In germline, CDR1 is KGHDR, CDR2 SFDVKD.

The sample holds many counts of this clonotype. This beta chain is off target for a library built for alpha chains, so its abundance means little. The gene calls are TRBV7-6 and TRBJ1-3; no firm D call. Trimming removed 0 bases from V and 2 bases from J, with 20 bases in between. CDR1 SGHVS and CDR2 FNYEAQ come from the germline V gene. The length of the CDR3 is 19 residues. The CDR3 region has the DNA TGTGCCAGCAGCTTAGCGAATATCGGCCAGATCCTTCCTGGAAACACCATATATTTT. Its protein is CASSLANIGQILPGNTIYF.

This clonotype was seen repeatedly, ten times or more. This beta chain is off target for a library built for alpha chains, so its abundance means little. The chain is built from TRBV28 and TRBJ1-3; D gene unclear. CDR3 length equals 18 residues. The V gene's germline CDR1 is MDHEN and CDR2 SYDVKM. V lost 2 bases, J lost 0 bases, and 17 bases lay in between. The CDR3 here is CASSLVSGGFPSGNTIYF. CDR3 DNA: TGTGCCAGCAGTTTAGTCTCGGGCGGATTCCCCTCTGGAAACACCATATATTTT.

This clonotype came up many times. Little can be read into the size of this beta chain, an off-target read in a library designed for alpha chains. The chain links TRBV7-2 to TRBJ2-1; D might be TRBD1 or TRBD2, each matching 5 bases. Germline V gene sequence: CDR1 SGHTA, CDR2 FQGNSA. The V end was cut by 5 bases, the J end by 12 bases, with 17 bases between. The CDR3 is 13 amino acids. The CDR3 region has the DNA TGTGCCAGCAGCACGGGACCGTCGTTGGTGCAGTTCTTC. It is translated as CASSTGPSLVQFF.

This clonotype was seen more than once but under ten times. This beta chain appears as a stray read in a library generated for alpha chains; its size is not informative. This chain joins TRBV12-3 or TRBV12-4 and TRBJ2-5; TRBD2 agrees at 16 bases. The V gene end was trimmed by 6 bases and the J gene end by 5 bases; junction bases not matched to a gene: 15. The CDR3 has 19 amino acids. This chain's CDR3 is CASSPPRGTSGGAAETQYF. Written as DNA, the CDR3 is TGTGCCAGCAGCCCACCCCGAGGGACTAGCGGGGGGGCCGCGGAGACCCAGTACTTC.

This clonotype was seen repeatedly, ten times or more. This beta chain came through as a stray read in a library set up for alpha chains, and its size says little. The CDR3 DNA reads TGCAGTGCCCGGCCGGGAAGGGTACCCGGGGAGCTGTTTTTT. Its protein product is CSARPGRVPGELFF. J is TRBJ2-2 and V is TRBV20-1; D may be TRBD2 (5 bases). Trimming pared 6 bases from V and 6 bases from J, leaving 17 bases between. The CDR3 covers 14 residues. Looked up from germline, CDR1 is DFQATT and CDR2 is SNEGSKA (reference sequence).

As concerns this clonotype: This may come from a read error, since a much larger clone is one base off. Since the library was made to target alpha chains, this beta chain is a stray read and its abundance is not meaningful. This chain connects TRBV20-1 to TRBJ1-5, with no clear D. CDR1 is DFQATT and CDR2 is SNEGSKA in the germline V gene (reference sequence). V lost 2 bases to trimming and J lost 4 bases, with 9 bases between them. The length of the CDR3 is 13 residues. The CDR3 DNA follows: TGCAGTGCTAGACCGGTCAGGAATCAGCCCCAGCATTTT. Residues: CSARPVRNQPQHF.

The table lists this clonotype with a few counts. Since the library was made to target alpha chains, this beta chain is a stray read and its abundance is not meaningful. The J gene is TRBJ2-5, the V gene TRBV4-3; TRBD1 or TRBD2 may be the D gene (5 bases each). This CDR3 comprises 14 residues. CDR1 is LGHNA and CDR2 is YSLEER in the germline V gene. The V and J ends lost 3 bases and 2 bases respectively, with 10 bases between them. The chain's CDR3 is CASSQGVGQETQYF. The CDR3 coding sequence is TGCGCCAGCAGCCAGGGGGTAGGGCAAGAGACCCAGTACTTC.

Many counts were recorded for this clonotype. This beta chain slipped into a library made for alpha chains as a stray read, so its size is not meaningful. In DNA, the CDR3 is TGCAGTGCTAGGGGCGAGTGGCAGTTCTTC. Residues: CSARGEWQFF. This chain uses TRBV20-1 with TRBJ2-1, with no clear D. Per the germline V gene, CDR1 is DFQATT and CDR2 is SNEGSKA (reference sequence). V lost 3 bases to trimming and J lost 12 bases, with 9 bases between them. This CDR3 spans 10 amino acids.

This clonotype has a count of ten or more. Found in a library prepared for alpha chains, this beta chain is an off-target read, and its abundance has little meaning. This chain joins TRBV28 and TRBJ2-5; 7 nucleotides align to TRBD1. Germline assignment: CDR1 MDHEN and CDR2 SYDVKM. The ends lost 6 bases at V and 5 bases at J; junction bases unmatched: 12. This CDR3 contains 15 residues. The CDR3 bases are TGTGCCAGCAGCTCCCCAAAACAGGGGTCCGAGACCCAGTACTTC. Its translation: CASSSPKQGSETQYF.

In regard to this clonotype: This beta chain came through as a stray read in a library set up for alpha chains, and its size says little. The V and J genes are TRBV2 and TRBJ1-4; D gene uncertain. V was cut by 6 bases and J by 8 bases, with 19 bases left in between. The CDR3 consists of 15 residues. Looked up from germline, CDR1 is SNHLY and CDR2 is FYNNEI. The CDR3 DNA is TGTGCCAGCAGCCAAGACGGCAGAGGAAGCGAAAAACTGTTTTTT. Translation: CASSQDGRGSEKLFF.

This clonotype came up a few times. Because the library targeted alpha chains, this beta chain is an off-target read whose size means little. The V gene is TRBV28, the J gene TRBJ1-2; D is unclear. Looked up from germline, CDR1 is MDHEN and CDR2 is SYDVKM. The CDR3 is 14 residues long. The V end lost 2 bases, the J end lost 0 bases, and 7 bases lay between the germline ends. This chain's CDR3 is CASSLEGTNYGYTF. CDR3 nucleotides: TGTGCCAGCAGTTTAGAGGGTACTAACTATGGCTACACCTTC.

This clonotype showed up just a few times. This beta chain slipped into a library made for alpha chains as a stray read, so its size is not meaningful. This sequence joins TRBV6-2 or TRBV6-3 and TRBJ2-1, with TRBD1 matching over 9 bases. Germline V lookup: CDR1 MNHEY, CDR2 SVGEGT. The V segment lost 6 bases and the J segment 6 bases; nucleotides outside the gene matches: 9. This CDR3 has 15 amino acids. The CDR3 nucleotides read TGTGCCAGCAGACCAACAGGGGGCGCCCCCAATGAGCAGTTCTTC. Amino acid sequence: CASRPTGGAPNEQFF.

Notes on this clonotype: Since it is a stray read in a library aimed at alpha chains, this beta chain has a size that is not meaningful. J is TRBJ1-2 and V is TRBV7-2; tentative D call: TRBD1 (6 bases). CDR1 is SGHTA and CDR2 is FQGNSA in the germline V gene. V dropped 2 bases and J dropped 4 bases, with 17 bases sitting between them. This CDR3 is built from 16 residues. In DNA form, the CDR3 reads TGTGCCAGCAGCTTAAGAGGGGGGACAAAACTCTATGGCTACACCTTC. It specifies CASSLRGGTKLYGYTF.

To note about this clonotype: A library prepared for alpha chains yielded this beta chain as an off-target read; its size is of little meaning. V and J are TRBV6-4 and TRBJ1-5, with a possible D match to TRBD1 (5 bases). The CDR3 consists of 13 residues. CDR1 and CDR2 (germline): MRHNA, SNTAGT. Trimming left V 3 bases short and J 7 bases short, with 10 bases between. As DNA, the CDR3 is TGTGCCAGCAGTGAGGGGGTTGGACAGCCCCAGCATTTT. This codes for CASSEGVGQPQHF.

With regard to this clonotype: This beta chain appears as a stray read in a library generated for alpha chains; its size is not informative. This chain joins TRBV4-3 and TRBJ2-3; the match to TRBD2 covers 7 bases. The CDR3 consists of 16 residues. V was pared by 1 base and J by 1 base, with 5 bases of the junction left unmatched. Germline CDR1 LGHNA, CDR2 YSLEER. The CDR3 loop reads CASSQGGSLRTDTQYF. CDR3 sequence (DNA): TGCGCCAGCAGCCAAGGCGGGAGCCTTCGCACAGATACGCAGTATTTT.

This clonotype was counted many times. Since the library was made to target alpha chains, this beta chain is a stray read and its abundance is not meaningful. The rearrangement links TRBV15 to TRBJ1-5; TRBD1 matches 10 bases. V dropped 5 bases and J dropped 5; count of bases not matched to a gene: 6. Germline CDR1 LNHNV, CDR2 YYDKDF (reference sequence). CDR3 length: 15 residues. DNA of the CDR3: TGTGCCACCAGCTCCCGGGACAGGGGTGATCAGCCCCAGCATTTT. Translating gives CATSSRDRGDQPQHF.

This clonotype qualifies as medium-sized (0.01 to 0.1%). Because this beta chain is a stray read in a library intended to capture alpha chains, its abundance should not be given much weight. The chain is built from TRBV7-3 and TRBJ1-1, with D unresolved. Trimming stripped 5 bases from V and 6 bases from J, with 13 bases between. The CDR3 is 13 residues long. The germline CDR1 and CDR2 sequences are SGHTA and FQGTGA. The CDR3 loop reads CASSLRSTSEAFF. The CDR3 DNA sequence: TGTGCCAGCAGCCTAAGATCCACGTCTGAAGCTTTCTTT.

This clonotype was recorded at least ten times. This beta chain represents an off-target read in a library built for alpha chains; its size is of limited meaning. The J gene is TRBJ2-4, the V gene TRBV4-3; 7 nucleotides agree with TRBD2. The CDR3 contains 14 residues. In germline, CDR1 is LGHNA, CDR2 YSLEER. V lost 1 base and J lost 8; bases outside the gene matches: 5. This CDR3 reads CASSQVRAGDIQYF. The CDR3 bases are TGCGCCAGCAGCCAAGTCAGGGCGGGGGACATTCAGTACTTC.

This clonotype was counted many times. This beta chain lies outside the target of a library built for alpha chains; its clone size means little. The chain links TRBV6-2 or TRBV6-3 to TRBJ2-5; no definite D call. Germline CDR1 is MNHEY and CDR2 is SVGEGT. The V end was cut by 4 bases, the J end by 3 bases, with 12 bases between. CDR3 size: 14 residues. CDR3 loop: CASSSPAREETQYF. In nucleotides, the CDR3 is TGTGCCAGCAGTTCGCCTGCTCGTGAAGAGACCCAGTACTTC.

This clonotype was recorded many times. This beta chain turned up in a library designed for alpha chains; as an off-target read, its abundance says little. This chain connects TRBV3-1 to TRBJ2-3; 8 bases align to TRBD2. Per germline, CDR1 LGHDT and CDR2 YNNKEL (reference sequence). V lost 0 bases and J lost 3; bases outside the gene matches: 11. The CDR3 is 18 amino acids. CDR3 region: CASSQDKGGGGWTDTQYF. The CDR3 coding sequence is TGTGCCAGCAGCCAAGATAAGGGTGGCGGGGGGTGGACAGATACGCAGTATTTT.

The sample holds many counts of this clonotype. This beta chain is a stray read from a library made for alpha chains; its abundance is not meaningful. This chain uses TRBV15 with TRBJ2-1; D is ambiguous. Trimming stripped 5 bases from V and 3 bases from J, with 5 bases between. CDR1 and CDR2 from the germline V gene are LNHNV and YYDKDF (reference sequence). CDR3 length: 12 residues. The CDR3, as DNA: TGTGCCACCAGCTCGGACTACAATGAGCAGTTCTTC. This encodes CATSSDYNEQFF. The whole variable domain, filled in from reference TRBV15 and TRBJ2-1, reads DAMVIQNPRYQVTQFGKPVTLSCSQTLNHNVMYWYQQKSSQAPKLLFHYYDKDFNNEADTPDNFQSRRPNTSFCFLDIRSPGLGDTAMYLCATSSDYNEQFFGPGTRLTVL.

This clonotype was counted between two and nine times. As an off-target read in a library built for alpha chains, this beta chain has a frequency of little significance. The J gene is TRBJ1-1, the V gene TRBV6-4; D remains ambiguous. CDR1 MRHNA and CDR2 SNTAGT come from the germline V gene. The length of the CDR3 is 14 residues. The V and J ends lost 0 bases and 4 bases respectively, with 9 bases between them. The CDR3 is CASSDSSLGTEAFF. The CDR3 DNA reads as TGTGCCAGCAGTGACTCGAGTTTGGGCACTGAAGCTTTCTTT.

In its sample, this clonotype is medium-sized (0.01 to 0.1%). As an off-target read in a library built for alpha chains, this beta chain has a frequency of little significance. The genes are TRBV6-5 and TRBJ2-1, with a tentative D call TRBD1 (5 bases). CDR1 MNHEY and CDR2 SVGAGI come from the germline V gene. V lost 0 bases to trimming and J lost 0 bases, with 9 bases between them. The CDR3 loop spans 16 amino acids. CDR3 coding DNA: TGTGCCAGCAGTTACTCCGACAGTGGCTCCTACAATGAGCAGTTCTTC. Protein: CASSYSDSGSYNEQFF.

This clonotype was detected ten times or more. This beta chain turned up in a library designed for alpha chains; as an off-target read, its abundance says little. The rearrangement joins TRBV20-1 to TRBJ1-1, with D hard to call. With 0 bases removed from V and 5 bases from J, the gap between germline ends came to 7 bases. Germline V gene sequence: CDR1 DFQATT, CDR2 SNEGSKA (reference sequence). This CDR3 contains 12 residues. This chain's CDR3 is CSARDQRTEAFF. CDR3 DNA sequence: TGCAGTGCTAGAGATCAACGGACTGAAGCTTTCTTT.